These 8 T cell receptor beta chains originate from one sample sequenced in a study of T-cell reconstitution after alpha-beta-depleted transplantation in children. Unique molecular identifiers were incorporated into the prepared TCRbeta library. TCRdb ran MiXCR on the PCR reads and lists one entry per CDR3 protein. The sample has about 830,000 distinct CDR3 sequences, roughly 15% seen once. The material sequenced was PBMCs, mostly from graft donor cells, taken 360 days after TCRalphabeta/CD19-depleted stem cell transplant. The receptors come from a male patient under 18 who had a stem cell transplant for acute lymphoblastic leukemia, so the T cells may come from the graft donor.

This clonotype has more than one count but fewer than ten. The gene calls are TRBV7-9 and TRBJ2-7, with TRBD1 identical over 11 bases. Germline V gives CDR1 SEHNR, CDR2 FQNEAQ (reference sequence). With 11 bases clipped from V and 2 bases from J, the junction kept 11 bases outside the gene matches. The CDR3 has 15 amino acids. The CDR3 DNA is TGTGCCCCCACACCCCCGGGACAGGGGGCCTACGAGCAGTACTTC. This sequence encodes CAPTPPGQGAYEQYF.

This clonotype was detected only a few times. The chain uses TRBV10-3 and TRBJ1-5, with TRBD1 identical over 9 bases. Germline V gene sequence: CDR1 ENHRY, CDR2 SYGVKD. The ends lost 4 bases at V and 5 bases at J; junction bases unmatched: 3. The CDR3 extends over 14 amino acids. The CDR3 spells CAISGTGDHQPQHF. The CDR3 DNA is TGTGCCATCAGTGGGACAGGGGACCATCAGCCCCAGCATTTT.

This clonotype has more than one count but fewer than ten. The chain is built from TRBV9 and TRBJ2-7; 7 bases map to TRBD2. V shed 2 bases, J shed 3 bases, and the junction held 2 bases outside the gene matches. This CDR3 region has 13 residues. Germline V gene sequence: CDR1 SGDLS, CDR2 YYNGEE. Here the CDR3 reads CASSVGLYYEQYF. CDR3 coding DNA: TGTGCCAGCAGCGTGGGACTATACTACGAGCAGTACTTC. The full variable domain, rest sourced from reference TRBV9 and TRBJ2-7, is DSGVTQTPKHLITATGQRVTLRCSPRSGDLSVYWYQQSLDQGLQFLIQYYNGEERAKGNILERFSAQQFPDLHSELNLSSLELGDSALYFCASSVGLYYEQYFGPGTRLTVT.

The V gene is TRBV7-8, the J gene TRBJ2-7; D possibly matches TRBD1 or TRBD2 (6 bases each). V shed 4 bases and J shed 3 bases, with 13 bases lying between them. The V gene's germline CDR1 is SGHVS and CDR2 FQNEAQ. This CDR3 region has 14 residues. In DNA, the CDR3 is TGTGCCAGCAGCTCAGGGGACTCCTACTACGAGCAGTACTTC. This sequence encodes CASSSGDSYYEQYF.

This chain uses TRBV5-1 with TRBJ2-5; 11 nucleotides agree with TRBD2. This CDR3 is 15 amino acids long. The germline CDR1 and CDR2 sequences are SGHRS and YFSETQ. The V and J ends lost 5 bases and 1 base, in that order; junction bases with no gene match: 4. CDR3 nucleotides: TGCGCCAGCAGAAGGGGACTAGCGGTCCAAGAGACCCAGTACTTC. Protein sequence: CASRRGLAVQETQYF.

The rearrangement links TRBV6-5 to TRBJ2-5; perhaps TRBD2 as D (7 bases). The V end lost 2 bases, the J end lost 3 bases, and 13 bases lay between the germline ends. The CDR3 spans 15 residues. CDR1 and CDR2 from the germline V gene are MNHEY and SVGAGI. The CDR3 here is CASSYGGADKETQYF. The CDR3 bases are TGTGCCAGCAGTTACGGGGGGGCGGACAAAGAGACCCAGTACTTC.

This sequence joins TRBV18 and TRBJ2-6; D uncertain. The CDR3 sequence is 14 residues long. Germline V lookup: CDR1 KGHSH, CDR2 LQKENI. V shed 2 bases and J shed 3 bases, with 5 bases lying between them. The DNA of the CDR3 is TGTGCCAGCTCACCAACCCATGGGGCCAACGTCCTGACTTTC. Its protein is CASSPTHGANVLTF.

The table lists this clonotype with many counts. The chain carries TRBV20-1 and TRBJ2-7; D is perhaps TRBD2 (5 bases). The V gene's germline CDR1 is DFQATT and CDR2 SNEGSKA (reference sequence). V lost 1 base and J 4 bases, leaving 17 bases between the germline ends. This CDR3 has 15 residues. DNA for the CDR3: TGCAGTGCTAGAGTCGTCGGGGTATTCTTATACGAGCAGTACTTC. Residues: CSARVVGVFLYEQYF.